This TCR beta chain stems from a study of cytomegalovirus exposure and HLA in healthy donors. The study's findings and limits: TCR sequences were mostly rare, though some public TCRs occurred in many donors. As was reported, the classifier diagnosed cytomegalovirus status with high specificity and sensitivity.

The CDR3 totals 16 residues. The V gene end was trimmed by 4 bases and the J gene end by 7 bases; junction bases not matched to a gene: 10. Germline V gene lookup returns CDR1 SGDLS and CDR2 YYNGEE. The assay was immunoSEQ multiplex PCR, and TCRdb's table has in-frame clones only and misses some. The table lists approximately 54,000 clones, about nine tenths of them singletons. Concerning this clone itself: Its target is not known.

The TCR was taken from a woman aged 18-29 years in good health and CMV-seropositive. The source material was PBMCs. V is TRBV9 and J is TRBJ2-1; 11 bases line up with TRBD2. The CDR3 region has the DNA TGTGCCAGCAGCCTACCGACTAGCGGGGCTATGAATGAGCAGTTCTTC. It is translated as CASSLPTSGAMNEQFF.